These T cell receptor beta chains were read from a single sample in a study of T cell repertoires in cytomegalovirus infection. These receptors are not linked to any known antigen. TCRdb called the reads again in MiXCR, with one record for every CDR3 protein. The sample records approximately 990,000 distinct CDR3 sequences, roughly 31% being singletons. Sequencing used cultured CD8+ T cells from PBMCs, obtained from culture after CMV antigen stimulation. The receptors were gathered from a human donor in good health (CMV status not recorded). Some clones in this sample may be carry-over from other donors' samples. Both conserved end residues are part of each CDR3. D genes are given only for firm matches. For some rows the clone size is stated as once, few or many, or as a class when expanded; others skip it.

clone_size: few
d_call: NA
v_call: TRBV4-2
j_call: TRBJ1-1
cdr3_aa: CASSQNGPLEAFF
cdr3_nt: TGTGCCAGCAGCCAGAACGGGCCCCTTGAAGCTTTCTTT

clone_size: NA
d_call: NA
v_call: TRBV5-1
j_call: TRBJ1-1
cdr3_aa: CASSLIGYDTEAFF
cdr3_nt: TGCGCCAGCAGCTTGATAGGGTACGACACTGAAGCTTTCTTT

clone_size: few
d_call: NA
v_call: TRBV7-9
j_call: TRBJ2-7
cdr3_aa: CASSGGGAYSYEQYF
cdr3_nt: TGTGCCAGCAGCGGAGGTGGGGCCTACTCCTACGAGCAGTACTTC

clone_size: NA
d_call: NA
v_call: TRBV25-1
j_call: TRBJ2-1
cdr3_aa: CASSEGSGNNEQFF
cdr3_nt: TGTGCCAGCAGTGAAGGTAGTGGCAACAATGAGCAGTTCTTC

clone_size: NA
d_call: NA
v_call: TRBV27
j_call: TRBJ2-6
cdr3_aa: CASMVGSGANVLTF
cdr3_nt: TGTGCCAGCATGGTGGGCTCTGGGGCCAACGTCCTGACTTTC

clone_size: few
d_call: TRBD1
v_call: TRBV15
j_call: TRBJ1-5
cdr3_aa: CATSRVRQGGQPQHF
cdr3_nt: TGTGCCACCAGCAGAGTGAGACAGGGTGGTCAGCCCCAGCATTTT

clone_size: NA
d_call: TRBD1
v_call: TRBV6-5
j_call: TRBJ2-7
cdr3_aa: CASSYSIYIIGQGTHEQYF
cdr3_nt: TGTGCCAGCAGTTACTCGATATACATTATCGGACAGGGTACCCACGAGCAGTACTTC

clone_size: NA
d_call: NA
v_call: TRBV5-1
j_call: TRBJ2-2
cdr3_aa: CATKPEGTGELFF
cdr3_nt: TGCGCCACCAAGCCCGAAGGCACCGGGGAGCTGTTTTTT

clone_size: many
d_call: TRBD1
v_call: TRBV7-6
j_call: TRBJ2-1
cdr3_aa: CASSWSSGGSYNEQFF
cdr3_nt: TGTGCCAGCAGCTGGTCTTCAGGGGGCTCGTACAATGAGCAGTTCTTC

clone_size: few
d_call: TRBD1
v_call: TRBV27
j_call: TRBJ2-5
cdr3_aa: CASSLFPGQLQETQYF
cdr3_nt: TGTGCCAGCAGTTTATTCCCGGGACAGTTACAAGAGACCCAGTACTTC

clone_size: many
d_call: TRBD1
v_call: TRBV6-1
j_call: TRBJ1-1
cdr3_aa: CASSSPGRTGRKPRSAEAFF
cdr3_nt: TGTGCCAGCAGTTCGCCAGGTCGGACAGGTCGTAAACCCAGGAGCGCTGAAGCTTTCTTT

clone_size: few
d_call: TRBD2
v_call: TRBV10-2
j_call: TRBJ2-1
cdr3_aa: CASSGWARRGNNEQFF
cdr3_nt: TGCGCCAGCAGTGGATGGGCGAGGCGGGGGAACAATGAGCAGTTCTTC

clone_size: few
d_call: NA
v_call: TRBV9
j_call: TRBJ2-1
cdr3_aa: CASTPEGQGQDEQFF
cdr3_nt: TGTGCCAGCACCCCGGAAGGGCAAGGACAAGATGAGCAGTTCTTC

clone_size: few
d_call: NA
v_call: TRBV12-3/TRBV12-4
j_call: TRBJ1-2
cdr3_aa: CASGTPTHLLNTF
cdr3_nt: TGTGCCAGCGGCACCCCGACGCACCTTTTGAACACCTTC

clone_size: few
d_call: NA
v_call: TRBV6-1
j_call: TRBJ1-4
cdr3_aa: CASSEFLLGLDNEKLFF
cdr3_nt: TGTGCCAGCAGTGAATTCCTCCTCGGACTGGATAATGAAAAACTGTTTTTT

clone_size: few
d_call: NA
v_call: TRBV4-1
j_call: TRBJ2-2
cdr3_aa: CASSHDLGGELFF
cdr3_nt: TGCGCCAGCAGCCACGATCTAGGGGGGGAGCTGTTTTTT

clone_size: NA
d_call: NA
v_call: TRBV28
j_call: TRBJ1-5
cdr3_aa: CASRTWVRNQPQHF
cdr3_nt: TGTGCCAGCAGGACATGGGTGAGGAATCAGCCCCAGCATTTT

clone_size: NA
d_call: NA
v_call: TRBV14
j_call: TRBJ2-6
cdr3_aa: CASSPWRTGANVLTF
cdr3_nt: TGTGCCAGCAGCCCCTGGCGGACTGGGGCCAACGTCCTGACTTTC

clone_size: NA
d_call: NA
v_call: TRBV4-2
j_call: TRBJ1-1
cdr3_aa: CASSQEDAGGTEAFF
cdr3_nt: TGTGCCAGCAGCCAGGAGGACGCTGGTGGGACTGAAGCTTTCTTT

clone_size: many
d_call: TRBD1
v_call: TRBV7-2
j_call: TRBJ1-1
cdr3_aa: CASSAWTGSVLISQAFF
cdr3_nt: TGTGCCAGCAGCGCCTGGACAGGGAGCGTATTGATTTCGCAAGCTTTCTTT

clone_size: few
d_call: NA
v_call: TRBV6-5
j_call: TRBJ1-6
cdr3_aa: CASSTGTEHYNSPLHF
cdr3_nt: TGTGCCAGCAGTACCGGGACGGAGCACTATAATTCACCCCTCCACTTT

clone_size: few
d_call: NA
v_call: TRBV4-1
j_call: TRBJ2-1
cdr3_aa: CASSQVPRGGNEQFF
cdr3_nt: TGCGCCAGCAGCCAAGTCCCTAGAGGAGGGAATGAGCAGTTCTTC

clone_size: NA
d_call: NA
v_call: TRBV15
j_call: TRBJ2-7
cdr3_aa: CATSLRTPSYEQYF
cdr3_nt: TGTGCCACCAGCCTACGGACTCCGAGCTACGAGCAGTACTTC

clone_size: few
d_call: NA
v_call: TRBV27
j_call: TRBJ2-7
cdr3_aa: CASGRAAGRSGQYF
cdr3_nt: TGTGCCAGCGGACGCGCGGCAGGACGTTCGGGGCAGTACTTC

clone_size: NA
d_call: NA
v_call: TRBV12-3/TRBV12-4
j_call: TRBJ2-5
cdr3_aa: CASSSRVGPDQETQYF
cdr3_nt: TGTGCCAGCAGCTCTAGGGTCGGGCCAGACCAAGAGACCCAGTACTTC

clone_size: NA
d_call: TRBD1
v_call: TRBV12-3/TRBV12-4
j_call: TRBJ2-2
cdr3_aa: CASSTGTGRWFF
cdr3_nt: TGTGCCAGCAGTACCGGGACAGGGAGATGGTTTTTT

clone_size: NA
d_call: TRBD1
v_call: TRBV27
j_call: TRBJ1-6
cdr3_aa: CASSHGTGSLALHF
cdr3_nt: TGTGCCAGCAGTCACGGGACAGGGTCTTTGGCCCTCCACTTT

clone_size: many
d_call: NA
v_call: TRBV7-9
j_call: TRBJ2-7
cdr3_aa: CASSPVQFVHEQYF
cdr3_nt: TGTGCCAGCAGCCCTGTACAGTTCGTCCACGAGCAGTACTTC

clone_size: once
d_call: NA
v_call: TRBV20-1
j_call: TRBJ2-5
cdr3_aa: CSAAWEGREQETQYF
cdr3_nt: TGCAGTGCTGCTTGGGAAGGGAGAGAGCAAGAGACCCAGTACTTC

clone_size: NA
d_call: NA
v_call: TRBV5-6
j_call: TRBJ2-2
cdr3_aa: CASSLVLITGELFF
cdr3_nt: TGTGCCAGCAGCTTGGTCCTGATCACCGGGGAGCTGTTTTTT

clone_size: NA
d_call: NA
v_call: TRBV11-2
j_call: TRBJ2-2
cdr3_aa: CGVSGMYTGELFF
cdr3_nt: TGTGGGGTGTCGGGGATGTACACCGGGGAGCTGTTTTTT

clone_size: NA
d_call: TRBD1
v_call: TRBV7-9
j_call: TRBJ2-7
cdr3_aa: CASSGQASYEQYF
cdr3_nt: TGTGCCAGCAGCGGACAGGCCTCCTACGAGCAGTACTTC

clone_size: few
d_call: TRBD1
v_call: TRBV27
j_call: TRBJ1-5
cdr3_aa: CASSLSRRGPGNQPQHF
cdr3_nt: TGTGCCAGCAGTTTATCGCGTAGGGGGCCTGGCAATCAGCCCCAGCATTTT

clone_size: once
d_call: NA
v_call: TRBV6-1
j_call: TRBJ2-1
cdr3_aa: CASFISFNEQFF
cdr3_nt: TGTGCCAGCTTTATAAGTTTCAATGAGCAGTTCTTC

clone_size: NA
d_call: TRBD1
v_call: TRBV7-9
j_call: TRBJ2-7
cdr3_aa: CASSLLHGTGPNSYEQYF
cdr3_nt: TGTGCCAGCAGCTTATTGCATGGGACAGGGCCCAATTCCTACGAGCAGTACTTC

clone_size: once
d_call: TRBD1
v_call: TRBV3-1
j_call: TRBJ1-2
cdr3_aa: CASSQTGTEYGYTF
cdr3_nt: TGTGCCAGCAGCCAAACCGGGACAGAATATGGCTACACCTTC

clone_size: NA
d_call: NA
v_call: TRBV7-6
j_call: TRBJ2-7
cdr3_aa: CVSSPGTSSSYEQYF
cdr3_nt: TGTGTCAGCAGCCCAGGGACGTCCAGCTCCTACGAGCAGTACTTC

clone_size: NA
d_call: TRBD1
v_call: TRBV24-1
j_call: TRBJ1-3
cdr3_aa: CATSENHRDRDSGNTIYF
cdr3_nt: TGTGCCACCAGTGAGAACCACCGGGACAGGGATTCTGGAAACACCATATATTTT

clone_size: NA
d_call: TRBD1
v_call: TRBV20-1
j_call: TRBJ2-1
cdr3_aa: CSAHLPGQGSYNEQFF
cdr3_nt: TGCAGTGCCCACCTTCCTGGACAGGGCTCCTACAATGAGCAGTTCTTC

clone_size: many
d_call: NA
v_call: TRBV7-2
j_call: TRBJ1-6
cdr3_aa: CASSLAYKTSPLHF
cdr3_nt: TGTGCCAGCAGCTTAGCCTACAAGACCTCACCCCTCCACTTT

clone_size: NA
d_call: NA
v_call: TRBV2
j_call: TRBJ2-7
cdr3_aa: CASSEKGPLEQYF
cdr3_nt: TGTGCCAGCAGTGAAAAGGGCCCCCTCGAGCAGTACTTC

clone_size: few
d_call: NA
v_call: TRBV7-2
j_call: TRBJ1-5
cdr3_aa: CASSFGEAPQHF
cdr3_nt: TGTGCCAGCAGCTTCGGGGAGGCGCCCCAGCATTTT

clone_size: few
d_call: TRBD1
v_call: TRBV10-3
j_call: TRBJ1-1
cdr3_aa: CAISGTGNTEAFF
cdr3_nt: TGTGCCATCAGTGGGACAGGGAACACTGAAGCTTTCTTT

clone_size: NA
d_call: NA
v_call: TRBV5-1
j_call: TRBJ1-2
cdr3_aa: CASSLGRDLYGYTF
cdr3_nt: TGCGCCAGCAGCTTGGGGAGGGATCTCTATGGCTACACCTTC

clone_size: NA
d_call: NA
v_call: TRBV7-6
j_call: TRBJ2-1
cdr3_aa: CASSLGAGHNEQFF
cdr3_nt: TGTGCCAGCAGCTTAGGGGCCGGCCACAATGAGCAGTTCTTC

clone_size: many
d_call: TRBD2
v_call: TRBV6-1
j_call: TRBJ2-1
cdr3_aa: CASRLTSGDYNEQFF
cdr3_nt: TGTGCCAGCAGGCTTACTAGCGGAGACTACAATGAGCAGTTCTTC

clone_size: few
d_call: NA
v_call: TRBV12-3/TRBV12-4
j_call: TRBJ1-2
cdr3_aa: CASSLRALGPPYGYTF
cdr3_nt: TGTGCCAGCAGTTTACGGGCGTTGGGGCCACCCTATGGCTACACCTTC

clone_size: NA
d_call: TRBD1
v_call: TRBV2
j_call: TRBJ2-1
cdr3_aa: CASSGTGPHEQFF
cdr3_nt: TGTGCCAGCAGTGGGACAGGACCGCATGAGCAGTTCTTC

clone_size: NA
d_call: NA
v_call: TRBV23-1
j_call: TRBJ2-5
cdr3_aa: CASSQSKQGRETQCF
cdr3_nt: TGCGCCAGCAGTCAATCGAAGCAGGGACGAGAGACCCAGTGCTTC

clone_size: few
d_call: TRBD1
v_call: TRBV10-3
j_call: TRBJ2-7
cdr3_aa: CAASHANRGDYEQYF
cdr3_nt: TGTGCCGCCTCCCATGCAAACAGGGGGGATTACGAGCAGTACTTC

clone_size: few
d_call: NA
v_call: TRBV7-2
j_call: TRBJ1-1
cdr3_aa: CASSLARKRGPGEAFF
cdr3_nt: TGTGCCAGCAGCTTAGCGCGAAAGAGAGGGCCGGGCGAAGCTTTCTTT

clone_size: NA
d_call: NA
v_call: TRBV12-5
j_call: TRBJ2-7
cdr3_aa: CASGLAVWDSESYEQYF
cdr3_nt: TGTGCTAGTGGTTTGGCTGTCTGGGACTCAGAATCCTACGAGCAGTACTTC

clone_size: NA
d_call: TRBD1
v_call: TRBV6-5
j_call: TRBJ1-4
cdr3_aa: CASRNRGNEKLFF
cdr3_nt: TGTGCCAGCAGAAACAGGGGGAACGAAAAACTGTTTTTT

clone_size: NA
d_call: NA
v_call: TRBV28
j_call: TRBJ2-2
cdr3_aa: CASSLFVGRTLNTGELFF
cdr3_nt: TGTGCCAGCAGTTTATTCGTAGGGCGAACCTTGAACACCGGGGAGCTGTTTTTT